These 6 T cell receptor beta chains originate from one sample sequenced in a study of T cells expressing NK-cell markers. No DNA is given; TCRdb re-called the 5' RACE reads and lists each CDR3 protein once. This sample's clone table lists about half a million distinct CDR3 sequences. The material sequenced was blood T cells: a sorted CD56 or NKG2C T cell subset, CD4+ or CD8+ T cells, or bulk PBMC T cells (not recorded which). Receptor source: a woman between 50 and 59 years old in good health.

CDR3 in amino acids: CASTLGLAGELFF. The chain recombines TRBV7-9 with TRBJ2-2; the D call of TRBD2 rests on TCRdb alone, since no DNA is present to check it. This CDR3 region has 13 residues. Germline V gene data show CDR1 as SEHNR and CDR2 as FQNEAQ (reference sequence).

This rearrangement joins TRBV20-1 to TRBJ2-7; TCRdb's D call, TRBD1, is unchecked because there is no DNA. The germline gives CDR1 DFQATT, CDR2 SNEGSKA (reference sequence). The CDR3 spans 14 residues. The CDR3 protein is CSAPYIPGGGEQYF.

The chain joins TRBV7-8 to TRBJ2-5; the D call from TCRdb, TRBD2, cannot be confirmed without DNA. This CDR3 has 16 amino acids. Germline CDR1 reads SGHVS; CDR2 reads FQNEAQ. The CDR3 region is CAIGNSERGEGGTQYF.

The chain couples TRBV7-2 to TRBJ2-3; the D call of TRBD2 rests on TCRdb alone, since no DNA is present to check it. The length of the CDR3 is 16 residues. CDR1 and CDR2 (germline): SGHTA, FQGNSA. CDR3 protein: CASSPGLAGTPDTQYF.

The genes are TRBV5-1 and TRBJ2-2. Germline V lookup: CDR1 SGHRS, CDR2 YFSETQ. The CDR3 length is 14 residues. CDR3 region: CASSFRWDTGELFF.

The chain couples TRBV10-3 to TRBJ2-1. CDR1 is ENHRY and CDR2 is SYGVKD in the germline V gene. The CDR3 extends over 14 amino acids. This CDR3 is CAIARGATYNEQFF.